The sequence of this T cell receptor (beta chain) was determined in a study of siplizumab effects on memory and regulatory T cells. Study context: The mixed lymphocyte reactions, run in pairs, contained siplizumab at about 0.96 ug/mL or no drug.

About this clone: Its target is not known.

Germline V gene lookup returns CDR1 KGHSH and CDR2 LQKENI. This CDR3 is built from 14 residues. The V end lost 1 base, the J end lost 5 bases, and 11 bases lay between the germline ends. Coculture of mixed lymphocyte reaction cells was performed at 37°C for under seven days. Method: immunoSEQ multiplex PCR; TCRdb's copy keeps in-frame clones and lacks some. The sample lists 17,000 or so clones; 40% to 60% were seen once. The sequenced sample was CFSE-low (dividing) CD4+ T cells sorted from an allogeneic mixed lymphocyte reaction. The rearrangement links TRBV18 to TRBJ2-5; possible D gene TRBD2, 6 bases. The clonotype originates from a human donor in good health; the cells came from an allogeneic mixed lymphocyte reaction. The CDR3 nucleotides read TGTGCCAGCTCACCACGGGCTAGCGAGGAGACCCAGTACTTC. Encoded protein: CASSPRASEETQYF.